Below, one T cell receptor (beta chain) is given with its context. TCRdb's copy holds only in-frame clones and misses some; the assay was immunoSEQ multiplex PCR. The sample carries hundreds of thousands of clones, approximately 88% recorded once. These data belong to a study of blood T cell repertoires in COVID-19. Germline lookup yields CDR1 SGHKS and CDR2 YYEKEE (reference sequence). The CDR3 sequence is 17 residues long. Trimming pared 0 bases from V and 7 bases from J, leaving 20 bases between. Participant reports of clinical history set cohort assignment. The TCR was taken from a woman aged 40 to 50 with acute COVID-19. The chain is built from TRBV5-5 and TRBJ1-5; D remains unclear. Sequences were obtained from PBMCs or T cells enriched from blood (not recorded which). CDR3: CASSLAPYMQAGQPQHF. The CDR3 DNA is TGTGCCAGCAGCTTGGCCCCGTACATGCAGGCTGGCCAGCCCCAGCATTTT.